Only a few counts were recorded for the clone carrying this T cell receptor beta chain. This entry is derived from a study of blood T cell repertoires in COVID-19. Study context: Acute-phase and convalescent COVID-19 samples originated in the United States, Italy and Spain. The analysed material was cDNA or gDNA that came from T cells, B-cell-depleted T cells, or PBMCs.

Source study methods: Estimation of nucleated cell counts was performed using reference gene primer amplification. Clones were read by immunoSEQ multiplex PCR, and TCRdb kept only the in-frame ones, dropping some. That table supplies the V and J calls and clone size; D and trimming were determined from the DNA. The table shows roughly 150,000 clones, with around 89% occurring only once. The sequence was collected from a man in his fifties or sixties with active or convalescent COVID-19. Sequences were obtained from peripheral blood.

In DNA, the CDR3 is TGTGCCAGCTCACCTCTAGCTGTGGCAGGGGGCAACACTGAAGCTTTCTTT. This sequence encodes CASSPLAVAGGNTEAFF. The V gene is TRBV18, the J gene TRBJ1-1; 8 nucleotides line up with TRBD1. The CDR3 runs to 17 residues. The germline V gene encodes CDR1 KGHSH and CDR2 LQKENI. The junction had 11 bases not matched to a gene; V was cut back by 3 bases and J by 2 bases.